This T cell receptor (beta chain) was retrieved from a study of blood T cell repertoires in COVID-19. Germline values: CDR1 SGHVS, CDR2 FQNEAQ. Trimming removed 5 bases from V and 0 bases from J; junction bases left unmatched: 2. The CDR3 consists of 15 residues. Profiling relied on immunoSEQ multiplex PCR, and the TCRdb table lists in-frame clones only, not all of them. The repertoire holds 250,000 to 300,000 clones, roughly 93% seen once, with roughly 2.1% in the top ten. The chain is built from TRBV7-8 and TRBJ2-7, with 12 bases that match TRBD2. The source material was PBMCs or T cells enriched from blood (not recorded which). The TCR was taken from a woman in her 40s with acute COVID-19. Here the CDR3 DNA reads TGTGCCAGCAGCACTAGCGGGGGGAGCTCCTACGAGCAGTACTTC. Amino acid sequence: CASSTSGGSSYEQYF.